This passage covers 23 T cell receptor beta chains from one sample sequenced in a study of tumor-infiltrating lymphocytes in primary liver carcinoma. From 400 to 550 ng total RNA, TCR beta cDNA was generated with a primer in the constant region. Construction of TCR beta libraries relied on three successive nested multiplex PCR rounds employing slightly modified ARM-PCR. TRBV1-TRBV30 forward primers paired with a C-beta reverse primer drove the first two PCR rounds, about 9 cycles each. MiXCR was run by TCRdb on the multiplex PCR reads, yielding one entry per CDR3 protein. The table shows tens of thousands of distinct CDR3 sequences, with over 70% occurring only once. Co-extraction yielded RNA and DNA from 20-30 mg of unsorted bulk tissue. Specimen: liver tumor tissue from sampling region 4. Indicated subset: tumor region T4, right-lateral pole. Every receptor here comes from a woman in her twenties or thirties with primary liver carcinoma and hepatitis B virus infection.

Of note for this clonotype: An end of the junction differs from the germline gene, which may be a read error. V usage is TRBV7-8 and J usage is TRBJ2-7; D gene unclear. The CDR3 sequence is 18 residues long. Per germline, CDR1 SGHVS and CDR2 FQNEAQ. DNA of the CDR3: TGTGCCAGCAGCTCGGGTCGCGGTCGTACTATGAGAACCTACGAGCCGTACTTC. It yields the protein CASSSGRGRTMRTYEPYF.

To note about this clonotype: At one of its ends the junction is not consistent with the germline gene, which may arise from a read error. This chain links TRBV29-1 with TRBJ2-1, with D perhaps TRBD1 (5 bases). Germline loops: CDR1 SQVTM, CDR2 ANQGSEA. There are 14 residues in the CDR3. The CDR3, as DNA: TGCAGCGCCGCAACAGGAGTAAGTTTCAATGAGCTGTTCTTC. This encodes CSAATGVSFNELFF.

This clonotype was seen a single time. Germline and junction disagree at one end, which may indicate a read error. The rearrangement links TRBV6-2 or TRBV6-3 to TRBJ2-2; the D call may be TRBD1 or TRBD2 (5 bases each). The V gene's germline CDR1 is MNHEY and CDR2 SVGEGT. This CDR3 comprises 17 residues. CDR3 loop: CTSSYPPVERGTGELFF. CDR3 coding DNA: TGTACCAGCAGTTACCCCCCCGTGGAGAGGGGCACCGGGGAGCTGTTTTTT.

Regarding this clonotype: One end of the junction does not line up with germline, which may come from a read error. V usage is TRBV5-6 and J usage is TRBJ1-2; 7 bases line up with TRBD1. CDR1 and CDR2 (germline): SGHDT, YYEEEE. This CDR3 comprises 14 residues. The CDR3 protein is CATSLGQRGYDYTF. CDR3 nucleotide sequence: TGCGCCACCAGCCTGGGACAGCGGGGCTATGACTACACCTTC.

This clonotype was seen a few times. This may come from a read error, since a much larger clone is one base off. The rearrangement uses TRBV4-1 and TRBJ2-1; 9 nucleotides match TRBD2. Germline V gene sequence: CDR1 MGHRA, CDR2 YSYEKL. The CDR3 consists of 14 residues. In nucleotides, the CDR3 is TGCGTCAGCAGCCAGGCGGGAGGGTACAATGAGCAGTTCTTC. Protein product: CVSSQAGGYNEQFF.

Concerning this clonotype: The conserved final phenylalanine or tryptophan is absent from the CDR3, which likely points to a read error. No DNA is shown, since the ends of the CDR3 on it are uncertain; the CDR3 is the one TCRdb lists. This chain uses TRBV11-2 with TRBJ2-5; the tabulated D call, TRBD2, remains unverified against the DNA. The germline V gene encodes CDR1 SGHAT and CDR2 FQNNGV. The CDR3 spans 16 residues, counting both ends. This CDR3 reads CAGSQTPGGGQETQYL.

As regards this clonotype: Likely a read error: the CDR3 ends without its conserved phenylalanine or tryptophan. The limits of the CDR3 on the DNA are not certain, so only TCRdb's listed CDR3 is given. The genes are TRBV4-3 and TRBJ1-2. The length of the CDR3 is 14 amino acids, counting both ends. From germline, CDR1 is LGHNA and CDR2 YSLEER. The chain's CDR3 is CASSAELEIHGHTL.

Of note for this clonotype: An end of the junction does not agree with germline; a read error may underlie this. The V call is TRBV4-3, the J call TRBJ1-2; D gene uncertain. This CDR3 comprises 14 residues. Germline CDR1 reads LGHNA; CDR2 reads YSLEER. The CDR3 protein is CVSSAELEIYGYAF. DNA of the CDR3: TGCGTCAGTAGCGCTGAGTTGGAGATCTATGGCTACGCCTTC.

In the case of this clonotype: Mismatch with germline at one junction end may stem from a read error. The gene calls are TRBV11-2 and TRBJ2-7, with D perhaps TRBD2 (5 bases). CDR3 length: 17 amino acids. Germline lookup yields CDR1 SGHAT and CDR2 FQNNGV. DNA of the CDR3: TGCACCAGCAGCTTAGGAGGTACAGCTCTGAGCTCCTACGAGCAGTATTTC. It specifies CTSSLGGTALSSYEQYF.

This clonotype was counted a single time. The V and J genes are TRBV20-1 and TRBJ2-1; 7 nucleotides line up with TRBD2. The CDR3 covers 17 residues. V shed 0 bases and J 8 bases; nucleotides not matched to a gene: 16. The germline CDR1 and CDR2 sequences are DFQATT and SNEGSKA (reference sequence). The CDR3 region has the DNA TGCAGTGCTAGAGATTCCCGGGGGACTACCGGGAACTATGAGCAGTTCTTC. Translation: CSARDSRGTTGNYEQFF.

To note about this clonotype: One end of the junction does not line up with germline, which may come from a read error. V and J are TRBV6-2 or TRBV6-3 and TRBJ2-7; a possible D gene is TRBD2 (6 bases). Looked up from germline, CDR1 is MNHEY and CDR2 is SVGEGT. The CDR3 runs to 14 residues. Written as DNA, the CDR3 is TGTGCCAGCAGTTACTGGAGGGTCTCATACGAGCAGAACTTC. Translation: CASSYWRVSYEQNF.

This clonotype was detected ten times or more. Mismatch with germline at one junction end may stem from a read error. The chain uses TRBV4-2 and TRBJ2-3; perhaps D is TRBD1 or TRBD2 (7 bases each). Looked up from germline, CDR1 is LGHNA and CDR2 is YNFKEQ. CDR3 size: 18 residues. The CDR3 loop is CASNQRPEGGATGNTQYF. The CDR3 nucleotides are TGCGCCAGCAACCAACGACCAGAGGGAGGGGCGACAGGGAATACGCAGTATTTT.

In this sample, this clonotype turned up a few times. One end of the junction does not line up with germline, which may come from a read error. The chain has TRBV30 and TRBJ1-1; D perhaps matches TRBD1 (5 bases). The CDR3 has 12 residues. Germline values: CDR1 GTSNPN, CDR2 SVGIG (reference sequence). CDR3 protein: CALEGPNTEALF. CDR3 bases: TGTGCCCTAGAGGGACCGAATACTGAAGCTCTCTTT.

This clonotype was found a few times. The CDR3 nucleotides are TGTGCCAGCAACCAGGAGCACCTAGGACAGGGGGGACCGCGCGGGCAGTACTTC. Amino acids: CASNQEHLGQGGPRGQYF. The gene calls are TRBV4-2 and TRBJ2-7, with TRBD1 identical over 10 bases. Trimming removed 7 bases from V and 9 bases from J; junction bases left unmatched: 24. The CDR3 contains 18 residues. Per germline, CDR1 LGHNA and CDR2 YNFKEQ.

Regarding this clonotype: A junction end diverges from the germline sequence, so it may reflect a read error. Here the CDR3 reads CASSVDGYPPSTDTQYF. In DNA form, the CDR3 reads TGTGCCAGCAGCGTAGACGGATACCCTCCATCCACAGATACGCAATATTTT. The chain recombines TRBV5-4 with TRBJ2-3; D not certain. Germline V gene data show CDR1 as SGHNT and CDR2 as YYREEE (reference sequence). CDR3 length: 17 amino acids.

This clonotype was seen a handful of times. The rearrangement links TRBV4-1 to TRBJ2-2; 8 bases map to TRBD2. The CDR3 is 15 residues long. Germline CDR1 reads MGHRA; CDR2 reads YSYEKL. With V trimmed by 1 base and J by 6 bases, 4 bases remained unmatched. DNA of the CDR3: TGCGCCAGCAGCCAAGTAGCGGGGTCGGCCGGGGAGCTGTTTTTT. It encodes CASSQVAGSAGELFF.

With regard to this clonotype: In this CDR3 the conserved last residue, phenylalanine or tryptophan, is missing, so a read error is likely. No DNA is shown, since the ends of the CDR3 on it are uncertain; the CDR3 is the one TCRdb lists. The CDR3 reads CASSFRLNTETFS. This chain uses TRBV11-1 with TRBJ1-1. Including both end residues, the CDR3 is 13 amino acids long. Germline values: CDR1 SGHAT, CDR2 FQDESV (reference sequence).

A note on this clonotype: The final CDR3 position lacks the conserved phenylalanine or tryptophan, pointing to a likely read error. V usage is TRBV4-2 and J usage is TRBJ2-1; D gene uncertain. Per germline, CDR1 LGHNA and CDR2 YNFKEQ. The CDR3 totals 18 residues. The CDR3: CARSQVVNVRSSYNEQFI. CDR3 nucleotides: TGTGCCAGGAGCCAAGTAGTGAACGTCCGAAGCTCCTACAATGAGCAGTTCATC.

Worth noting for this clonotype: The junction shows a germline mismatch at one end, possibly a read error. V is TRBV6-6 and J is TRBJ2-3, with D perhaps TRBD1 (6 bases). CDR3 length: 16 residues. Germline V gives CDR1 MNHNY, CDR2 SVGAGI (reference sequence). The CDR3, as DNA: TGTGCCATCACTTACGGGACACGTCCTAGCACAGGTACGCAGTATTTT. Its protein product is CAITYGTRPSTGTQYF.

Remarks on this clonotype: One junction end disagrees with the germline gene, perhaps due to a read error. The CDR3: CASSTVRVLTEYF. For the CDR3, the DNA is TGTGCCAGCAGTACCGTCAGGGTGCTGACCGAGTACTTC. The rearrangement uses TRBV6-5 and TRBJ2-5, with a weak D call TRBD1 (5 bases). CDR1 and CDR2 (germline): MNHEY, SVGAGI. This CDR3 contains 13 residues.

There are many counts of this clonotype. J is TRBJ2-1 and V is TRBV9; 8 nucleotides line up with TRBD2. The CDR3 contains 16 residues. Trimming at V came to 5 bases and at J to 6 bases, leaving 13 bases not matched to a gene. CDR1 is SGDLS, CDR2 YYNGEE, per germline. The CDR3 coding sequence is TGTGCCAGCAGTTATGAGCGGGAGTCACTGTCCAATGAGCAGTTCTTC. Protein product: CASSYERESLSNEQFF.

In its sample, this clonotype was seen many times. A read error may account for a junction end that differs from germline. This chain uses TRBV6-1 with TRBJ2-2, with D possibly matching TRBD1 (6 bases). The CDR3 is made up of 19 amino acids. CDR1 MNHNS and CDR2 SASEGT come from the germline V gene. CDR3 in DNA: TGTGCCAGCAGTGAAACCCTCCCCAGGGGCGCCGCGAACACCAGGGAGCTGTTTTTT. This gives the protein CASSETLPRGAANTRELFF.

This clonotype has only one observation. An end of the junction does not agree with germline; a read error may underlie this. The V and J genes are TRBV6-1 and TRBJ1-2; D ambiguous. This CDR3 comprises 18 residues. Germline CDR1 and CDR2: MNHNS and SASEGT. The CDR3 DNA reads TGTGCCAGCAGTGAACGATTCCTGGTCCTTAAATCTAACTATGGCAACACCTTC. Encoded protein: CASSERFLVLKSNYGNTF.